A selection of T cell receptor beta chains follows, all from one sample in a study of OX40 agonist ivuxolimab in advanced cancers. Libraries were prepared by immunoSEQ multiplex PCR; TCRdb keeps only in-frame clonotypes and omits some of them. The sample records some 18,000 clones, 84% being singletons. The sequencing here drew on CD4+ or CD8+ T cells sorted from blood, taken in a trial of the OX40 agonist ivuxolimab. The source of these receptors is an adult with an advanced solid tumor such as melanoma, head and neck, liver or kidney cancer. The CDR3 runs from the conserved cysteine through the conserved F or W. The D gene is left open where the match is weak. A clone size is listed for some rows: how often the clone was seen (once, few, many), or a class if it is expanded.

abundance: few
d_gene: .
v_gene: TRBV7-8
j_gene: TRBJ2-7
CDR3nt: TGTGCCAGCAGCTTGGCAGGTACCTACGAGCAGTACTTC
CDR3aa: CASSLAGTYEQYF

abundance: .
d_gene: TRBD1
v_gene: TRBV30
j_gene: TRBJ1-1
CDR3nt: TGTGCCTGGAGTGTAAGGGGTCGACAGGGCGTCACTGAAGCTTTCTTT
CDR3aa: CAWSVRGRQGVTEAFF

abundance: .
d_gene: .
v_gene: TRBV6-5
j_gene: TRBJ1-1
CDR3nt: TGTGCCAGCAGTTACAGAGTGAACACTGAAGCTTTCTTT
CDR3aa: CASSYRVNTEAFF

abundance: .
d_gene: .
v_gene: TRBV15
j_gene: TRBJ1-6
CDR3nt: TGTGCCACCAGCAGAGAAACGGCAGGGGATAATTCACCCCTCCACTTT
CDR3aa: CATSRETAGDNSPLHF

abundance: .
d_gene: .
v_gene: TRBV2
j_gene: TRBJ2-7
CDR3nt: TGTGCCAGCAGTGAAAGGGAGTACGAGCAGTACTTC
CDR3aa: CASSEREYEQYF

abundance: .
d_gene: TRBD1
v_gene: TRBV4-1
j_gene: TRBJ1-2
CDR3nt: TGCGCCAGCAGCCAAGAGGGGAGGGCAGGGGGCACCTATGGCTACACCTTC
CDR3aa: CASSQEGRAGGTYGYTF

abundance: .
d_gene: .
v_gene: TRBV4-3
j_gene: TRBJ1-1
CDR3nt: TGCGCCAGCAGCCGACCAGGCAGTCGAACTGAAGCTTTCTTT
CDR3aa: CASSRPGSRTEAFF

abundance: .
d_gene: TRBD2
v_gene: TRBV10-2
j_gene: TRBJ2-1
CDR3nt: TGCGCCAGCAGCCCGGGACTAGCGGGAGGGTTCAATGAGCAGTTCTTC
CDR3aa: CASSPGLAGGFNEQFF

abundance: .
d_gene: TRBD1
v_gene: TRBV9
j_gene: TRBJ1-2
CDR3nt: TGTGCCAGCAGCACCGTTACAGGGGAGTATGGCTACACCTTC
CDR3aa: CASSTVTGEYGYTF

abundance: .
d_gene: .
v_gene: TRBV18
j_gene: TRBJ2-2
CDR3nt: TGTGCCAGCTCAGCCACGGGTAGGGAGACCGGGGAGCTGTTTTTT
CDR3aa: CASSATGRETGELFF

abundance: once
d_gene: .
v_gene: TRBV9
j_gene: TRBJ1-3
CDR3nt: TGTGCCAGCAGCAGGGAAAGCTCTGGAAACACCATATATTTT
CDR3aa: CASSRESSGNTIYF

abundance: .
d_gene: TRBD1
v_gene: TRBV28
j_gene: TRBJ2-7
CDR3nt: TGTGCCAGCAGATTAACAGGGGGTGGCCCCTACGAGCAGTACTTC
CDR3aa: CASRLTGGGPYEQYF

abundance: .
d_gene: TRBD1
v_gene: TRBV5-1
j_gene: TRBJ2-5
CDR3nt: TGCGCCAGCAGTTGGGGGACAGGGCTCCAAGAGACCCAGTACTTC
CDR3aa: CASSWGTGLQETQYF

abundance: .
d_gene: .
v_gene: TRBV6-5
j_gene: TRBJ2-7
CDR3nt: TGTGCCAGCAGTTACAGGGGTTTGGACTCTTCCTACGAGCAGTACTTC
CDR3aa: CASSYRGLDSSYEQYF

abundance: .
d_gene: TRBD2
v_gene: TRBV11-2
j_gene: TRBJ2-7
CDR3nt: TGTGCCAGCAGCTTAGGCGGGGGCGAGCAGTACTTC
CDR3aa: CASSLGGGEQYF

abundance: .
d_gene: .
v_gene: TRBV2
j_gene: TRBJ2-2
CDR3nt: TGTGCCAGCCTCTCCCACACCGGGGAGCTGTTTTTT
CDR3aa: CASLSHTGELFF

abundance: few
d_gene: TRBD1
v_gene: TRBV4-1
j_gene: TRBJ1-6
CDR3nt: TGCGCCAGCAGCCATGGGGACAGGGGGTTTCCACCCCTCCACTTT
CDR3aa: CASSHGDRGFPPLHF

abundance: .
d_gene: TRBD1
v_gene: TRBV10-1
j_gene: TRBJ2-7
CDR3nt: TGCGCCAGCAGTGACCCTAGGACAGGGATCGAGCAGTACTTC
CDR3aa: CASSDPRTGIEQYF

abundance: .
d_gene: TRBD2
v_gene: TRBV5-4
j_gene: TRBJ2-3
CDR3nt: TGTGCCAGCAGCTTCCAAGCGGGAAGCACAGATACGCAGTATTTT
CDR3aa: CASSFQAGSTDTQYF

abundance: .
d_gene: .
v_gene: TRBV12-1
j_gene: TRBJ2-2
CDR3nt: TGTGCCAGCAGCACATTGGGACTAGTCATCGCCGGGGAGCTGTTTTTT
CDR3aa: CASSTLGLVIAGELFF

abundance: .
d_gene: TRBD2
v_gene: TRBV4-2
j_gene: TRBJ2-2
CDR3nt: TGTGCCAGCCAACGGGGGGAGTACGACACCGGGGAGCTGTTTTTT
CDR3aa: CASQRGEYDTGELFF

abundance: few
d_gene: .
v_gene: TRBV2
j_gene: TRBJ1-2
CDR3nt: TGTGCCAGCAGTGAAGCGCGTAATAGGGACGGCTACACCTTC
CDR3aa: CASSEARNRDGYTF

abundance: .
d_gene: TRBD2
v_gene: TRBV5-8
j_gene: TRBJ2-5
CDR3nt: TGTGCCAGCAGACAAGGACTAGCGGGAGAGGGGCAAGAGACCCAGTACTTC
CDR3aa: CASRQGLAGEGQETQYF

abundance: .
d_gene: .
v_gene: TRBV27
j_gene: TRBJ2-2
CDR3nt: TGTGCCAGCAGTTACGGGGGGCGGGGCGGGGAGCTGTTTTTT
CDR3aa: CASSYGGRGGELFF

abundance: .
d_gene: .
v_gene: TRBV11-2
j_gene: TRBJ2-2
CDR3nt: TGTGCCAGCAGCCCATTAACAGGGCCGAGCACCGGGGAGCTGTTTTTT
CDR3aa: CASSPLTGPSTGELFF

abundance: few
d_gene: .
v_gene: TRBV6-5
j_gene: TRBJ1-3
CDR3nt: TGTGCCAGCAGTTACTCGACAGGCAACTCTGGAAACACCATATATTTT
CDR3aa: CASSYSTGNSGNTIYF